The next 2 T cell receptor beta chains were all read from a single sample in a study of cytomegalovirus exposure and HLA in healthy donors. 13 Jbeta primers and 60 Vbeta primers were used for the PCR. TCRdb's table, derived via immunoSEQ multiplex PCR, lists solely in-frame clones and lacks some. This table has fewer than 250,000 clones, around 85% appearing once. Sequencing input: PBMCs. The receptors come from a young man in good health and CMV-seronegative.

The genes are TRBV11-2 and TRBJ2-3; 8 positions agree with TRBD2. V shed 6 bases and J 4 bases; nucleotides not matched to a gene: 12. The germline CDR1 and CDR2 sequences are SGHAT and FQNNGV. This CDR3 is built from 16 residues. The CDR3 coding sequence is TGTGCCAGCAGAGCCGGGACTAGAGGGGTTGCAGATACGCAGTATTTT. It specifies CASRAGTRGVADTQYF. The entire variable domain, with the rest obtained from reference TRBV11-2 and TRBJ2-3, is as follows: EAGVAQSPRYKIIEKRQSVAFWCNPISGHATLYWYQQILGQGPKLLIQFQNNGVVDDSQLPKDRFSAERLKGVDSTLKIQPAKLEDSAVYLCASRAGTRGVADTQYFGPGTRLTVL.

The CDR3 sequence is CASSTRGLPNEKLFF. As DNA, the CDR3 is TGTGCCAGCAGCACCAGGGGGCTGCCTAATGAAAAACTGTTTTTT. The chain links TRBV7-2 to TRBJ1-4; TRBD1 agrees at 8 bases. Germline V CDR1 and CDR2: SGHTA, FQGNSA. The CDR3 has 15 residues. V dropped 5 bases and J dropped 3; count of bases not matched to a gene: 5.